The 8 T cell receptor beta chains in this list originate from one sample, sequenced in a study of a mutant IDH1 vaccine in newly diagnosed glioma (dated by TCRdb to the early 2020s). The library was made by the immunoSEQ multiplex PCR assay. Here the immuneACCESS table is served through TCRdb, limited to in-frame sequences with V and J called. Missing clones are a known gap in these copies; in checked studies unresolved V genes cover under half, and the rest lacks a known reason. Across this sample there are around 50,000 clones, with 75% to 90% seen only once. The top ten constitute 2.4% of the sample. The time point label for this specimen denotes: baseline, week 1 (first vaccination visit). The treatment or condition label for this specimen denotes: pre-vaccination baseline after standard-of-care therapy. The starting material was PBMCs, obtained from a glioma patient treated with radiotherapy, temozolomide or both. Every receptor here comes from a man aged 40-55 years with glioma.

This chain connects TRBV21-1 to TRBJ2-3; the D call in the table, TRBD2, was not verified against the DNA. TRBV21-1 is recorded as a pseudogene. The CDR3 totals 17 residues. This chain's CDR3 is CASRLLLTSGITDTQYF. Here the CDR3 DNA reads TGTGCCAGCAGACTTTTACTGACTAGCGGAATCACAGATACGCAGTATTTT.

The chain employs TRBV18 and TRBJ2-7; D is unclear. This CDR3 has 13 amino acids. V lost 2 bases, J lost 9 bases, and 14 bases lay in between. Germline V gene sequence: CDR1 KGHSH, CDR2 LQKENI. The CDR3 protein is CASSPGVETWQYF. CDR3 nucleotides: TGTGCCAGCTCACCAGGGGTGGAGACATGGCAGTACTTC.

V is TRBV7-2 and J is TRBJ1-2; 7 bases fit TRBD1. The germline gives CDR1 SGHTA, CDR2 FQGNSA. V gave up 6 bases and J gave up 7 bases; unmatched junction bases: 14. This CDR3 is built from 15 residues. The CDR3 nucleotides read TGTGCCAGCAGTACAGTTAGGGGGCAAGGAGTTGGCTACACCTTC. Its protein is CASSTVRGQGVGYTF.

The rearrangement joins TRBV10-2 to TRBJ1-1; D remains unclear. Germline CDR1 WSHSY, CDR2 SAAADI. The CDR3 is 15 amino acids. V lost 2 bases and J lost 4, with 14 bases in between. The CDR3 sequence: CASSEHIPEGTEAFF. CDR3 in DNA: TGCGCCAGCAGTGAGCACATTCCAGAGGGCACTGAAGCTTTCTTT.

V is TRBV5-5 and J is TRBJ1-4, with 9 positions matching TRBD1. The CDR3 totals 15 residues. Per the germline V gene, CDR1 is SGHKS and CDR2 is YYEKEE (reference sequence). Losses at the gene ends were 3 bases for V and 5 bases for J; bases not matched to a gene: 5. The CDR3 nucleotides read TGTGCCAGCAGCTCCTCCGGGACAGGGAATGAAAAACTGTTTTTT. It encodes CASSSSGTGNEKLFF. The entire variable domain, with the rest obtained from reference TRBV5-5 and TRBJ1-4, is as follows: DAGVTQSPTHLIKTRGQQVTLRCSPISGHKSVSWYQQVLGQGPQFIFQYYEKEERGRGNFPDRFSARQFPNYSSELNVNALLLGDSALYLCASSSSGTGNEKLFFGSGTQLSVL.

This chain connects TRBV6-6 to TRBJ2-2; possibly TRBD2 for D (5 bases). Trimming cost V 6 bases and J 8 bases, with 13 bases left between them. The CDR3 extends over 13 amino acids. The germline V gene encodes CDR1 MNHNY and CDR2 SVGAGI (reference sequence). The CDR3 nucleotides are TGTGCCAGCAGCCCATCGAGGGTGGGGGAGCTGTTTTTT. Protein: CASSPSRVGELFF.

The chain is built from TRBV5-4 and TRBJ1-2; D possibly corresponds to TRBD1 (6 bases). Trimming stripped 4 bases from V and 5 bases from J, with 21 bases between. The CDR3 has 16 amino acids. CDR1 and CDR2 (germline): SGHNT, YYREEE (reference sequence). The CDR3 coding sequence is TGTGCCAGCAGCCCTGGACAGCCCACTGCTGGGTATGGCTACACCTTC. Protein product: CASSPGQPTAGYGYTF.

The V call is TRBV5-4, the J call TRBJ2-1; D may be TRBD2 (6 bases). The germline V gene encodes CDR1 SGHNT and CDR2 YYREEE (reference sequence). This CDR3 contains 13 residues. V was clipped by 1 base and J by 9 bases, with 11 bases between them. The CDR3 DNA sequence: TGTGCCAGCAGCTTGTGGAGGGAAGGTGAGCAGTTCTTC. This encodes CASSLWREGEQFF.